The 19 T cell receptor beta chains below come from one sample, sequenced in a study of OX40 agonist ivuxolimab in advanced cancers. Here immunoSEQ multiplex PCR was the method, and the copy in TCRdb shows in-frame clones only, minus some. This sample has tens of thousands of clones, with around 93% found just once. This sample comprised CD4+ or CD8+ T cells sorted from blood, obtained in a trial of the OX40 agonist ivuxolimab. Receptors were obtained from an adult with an advanced solid tumor such as melanoma, head and neck, liver or kidney cancer.

The chain uses TRBV6-1 and TRBJ2-3; no clear D gene. Deletions cut 11 bases from V and 4 bases from J, with 13 bases between. Germline CDR1 MNHNS, CDR2 SASEGT. The CDR3 is 12 amino acids. The CDR3 coding sequence is TGTGCCTGCAACTCCCGGGCAGATACGCAGTATTTT. This translates into CACNSRADTQYF.

The chain recombines TRBV7-9 with TRBJ2-5; weak D call: TRBD2 (5 bases). Trimming stripped 2 bases from V and 4 bases from J, with 11 bases between. Germline CDR1 SEHNR, CDR2 FQNEAQ (reference sequence). This CDR3 contains 14 residues. The CDR3 region has the DNA TGTGCCAGCAGCTTACCGGGAACCGCAGAGACCCAGTACTTC. This translates into CASSLPGTAETQYF.

This chain's CDR3 is CASSLVPGGTEAFF. The CDR3, as DNA: TGTGCCAGCAGCTTAGTTCCGGGGGGCACTGAAGCTTTCTTT. The rearrangement uses TRBV7-8 and TRBJ1-1; D is perhaps TRBD1 (5 bases). Per the germline V gene, CDR1 is SGHVS and CDR2 is FQNEAQ. The V gene lost 1 base and the J gene lost 4 bases, with 10 bases spanning the gap. The CDR3 sequence is 14 residues long.

The chain has TRBV6-5 and TRBJ2-1; 9 bases map to TRBD2. Trimming at V came to 6 bases and at J to 4 bases, leaving 7 bases not matched to a gene. The CDR3 totals 15 residues. Per the germline V gene, CDR1 is MNHEY and CDR2 is SVGAGI. The chain's CDR3 is CASRTRLAAYNEQFF. CDR3 in DNA: TGTGCCAGCAGGACACGACTAGCGGCTTACAATGAGCAGTTCTTC.

The V gene is TRBV6-5, the J gene TRBJ2-1; maybe TRBD2 (6 bases). Germline V gives CDR1 MNHEY, CDR2 SVGAGI. The CDR3 is made up of 14 amino acids. Trimming cost V 0 bases and J 4 bases, with 7 bases left between them. The CDR3 reads CASSYSSGYNEQFF. DNA of the CDR3: TGTGCCAGCAGTTACTCCAGCGGGTACAATGAGCAGTTCTTC.

The genes are TRBV7-3 and TRBJ1-2, with TRBD1 identical over 7 bases. Per germline, CDR1 SGHTA and CDR2 FQGTGA. V lost 4 bases and J lost 0; bases outside the gene matches: 5. This CDR3 comprises 15 residues. The CDR3 sequence is CASSYTGVPNYGYTF. The CDR3 DNA sequence: TGTGCCAGCAGCTATACAGGGGTGCCTAACTATGGCTACACCTTC.

The V call is TRBV2, the J call TRBJ2-5, with TRBD2 matching 12 bases. J gave up 9 bases and V 5 bases, and 4 bases lay outside the gene matches. CDR1 and CDR2 (germline): SNHLY, FYNNEI. The length of the CDR3 is 13 residues. The CDR3 loop is CASSPLAGGAQYF. The CDR3 DNA follows: TGTGCCAGCAGTCCCCTAGCGGGGGGGGCCCAGTACTTC. Variable domain in full (rest from reference TRBV2 and TRBJ2-5): EPEVTQTPSHQVTQMGQEVILRCVPISNHLYFYWYRQILGQKVEFLVSFYNNEISEKSEIFDDQFSVERPDGSNFTLKIRSTKLEDSAMYFCASSPLAGGAQYFGPGTRLLVL.

This clone was counted a single time. This chain connects TRBV5-4 to TRBJ1-4, with D possibly TRBD1 on 5 matching bases. The CDR3 is 16 residues long. Trimming pared 0 bases from V and 4 bases from J, leaving 13 bases between. Per the germline V gene, CDR1 is SGHNT and CDR2 is YYREEE (reference sequence). The CDR3 protein is CASSLGQGRINEKLFF. In nucleotides, the CDR3 is TGTGCCAGCAGCTTGGGTCAGGGAAGGATTAATGAAAAACTGTTTTTT.

This clone showed up just a few times. The CDR3 nucleotides read TGTGCCAGCAGCGTCGTGGGTGGGGGAGCTGGTGAAAAACTGTTTTTT. This translates into CASSVVGGGAGEKLFF. The chain links TRBV7-9 to TRBJ1-4; possibly TRBD1 for D (5 bases). The CDR3 length is 16 residues. The germline V and J ends were trimmed by 5 bases and 7 bases, with 20 bases remaining between them. From germline, CDR1 is SEHNR and CDR2 FQNEAQ (reference sequence).

J is TRBJ1-3 and V is TRBV9; D unresolved. V lost 1 base, J lost 0 bases, and 14 bases lay in between. The CDR3 length is 17 residues. Germline V gene lookup returns CDR1 SGDLS and CDR2 YYNGEE. The CDR3 sequence is CASSVLAYGLSGNTIYF. Here the CDR3 DNA reads TGTGCCAGCAGCGTATTGGCCTACGGCCTCTCTGGAAACACCATATATTTT.

The rearrangement joins TRBV7-9 to TRBJ2-5; 10 nucleotides agree with TRBD2. The germline CDR1 and CDR2 sequences are SEHNR and FQNEAQ (reference sequence). The ends lost 5 bases at V and 1 base at J; junction bases unmatched: 7. The CDR3 is made up of 16 amino acids. CDR3 sequence reads: CASSPPWTSGQETQYF. The CDR3 DNA follows: TGTGCCAGCAGCCCCCCCTGGACTAGCGGCCAAGAGACCCAGTACTTC.

The gene calls are TRBV6-5 and TRBJ1-2, with 11 bases aligning to TRBD1. J lost 0 bases, V lost 2 bases, and 2 bases had no gene match. The CDR3 contains 16 residues. CDR1 MNHEY and CDR2 SVGAGI come from the germline V gene. Written as DNA, the CDR3 is TGTGCCAGCAGTTACAGGGACAGGGGGACTAACTATGGCTACACCTTC. It is translated as CASSYRDRGTNYGYTF.

The chain couples TRBV9 to TRBJ1-1; 7 bases align to TRBD1. The CDR3 is 15 amino acids. Germline trimming cut 3 bases from V and 0 bases from J; bases unmatched to any gene: 5. Germline V gene lookup returns CDR1 SGDLS and CDR2 YYNGEE. DNA for the CDR3: TGTGCCAGCAGCGCGACAGGGTACATGAACACTGAAGCTTTCTTT. This gives the protein CASSATGYMNTEAFF.

The CDR3 DNA is TGTGCCAGCAGCACATCCGGGACAGGAGCTTTTGAAGCTTTCTTT. Translation gives CASSTSGTGAFEAFF. This chain joins TRBV4-2 and TRBJ1-1; 8 bases align to TRBD1. Unmatched junction bases numbered 12, after V lost 5 bases and J lost 7 bases. The germline V gene encodes CDR1 LGHNA and CDR2 YNFKEQ. CDR3 size: 15 residues.

V gene TRBV28 combines with J gene TRBJ2-7; TRBD2 might be the D (6 bases). Trimming left V 7 bases short and J 3 bases short, with 16 bases between. CDR1 and CDR2 from the germline V gene are MDHEN and SYDVKM. The CDR3 totals 14 residues. CDR3 in DNA: TGTGCCAGCACCTTCCAGGGAGGTCACTACGAGCAGTACTTC. Translation gives CASTFQGGHYEQYF.

The chain links TRBV28 to TRBJ1-2; D unclear. CDR1 is MDHEN, CDR2 SYDVKM, per germline. V dropped 7 bases and J dropped 4 bases, with 16 bases sitting between them. This CDR3 has 14 residues. The CDR3 DNA reads as TGTGCCAGCACCCCGGGAGGCTTGAGCTATGGCTACACCTTC. This sequence encodes CASTPGGLSYGYTF.

The gene calls are TRBV28 and TRBJ1-5; D uncertain. The CDR3 spans 14 residues. With 5 bases removed from V and 3 bases from J, the gap between germline ends came to 11 bases. Germline CDR1 MDHEN, CDR2 SYDVKM. CDR3 protein: CASSLLMANQPQHF. The CDR3, as DNA: TGTGCCAGCAGTCTTTTGATGGCCAATCAGCCCCAGCATTTT.

This chain links TRBV6-5 with TRBJ1-1; D gene uncertain. Germline loops: CDR1 MNHEY, CDR2 SVGAGI. The CDR3 has 15 amino acids. The V and J ends lost 0 bases and 0 bases respectively, with 8 bases between them. CDR3 loop: CASSYSMFLNTEAFF. CDR3 nucleotide sequence: TGTGCCAGCAGTTACTCGATGTTTTTGAACACTGAAGCTTTCTTT.

This clone was recorded once. The chain carries TRBV6-5 and TRBJ1-2; D is unresolved. The V gene's germline CDR1 is MNHEY and CDR2 SVGAGI. This CDR3 is built from 14 residues. The ends were cut back, 0 bases at V and 8 bases at J, with 13 bases in the middle. This CDR3 is CASSYSSWGSGYTF. CDR3 nucleotide sequence: TGTGCCAGCAGTTACTCATCCTGGGGAAGCGGCTACACCTTC.